This T cell receptor (beta chain) was observed in a study of technical replicates of blood from a handful of donors. V dropped 3 bases and J dropped 0; count of bases not matched to a gene: 3. CDR1 and CDR2 from the germline V gene are SGHAT and FQNNGV. The CDR3 totals 15 residues. TCRdb keeps only in-frame clones here, not all; method: immunoSEQ multiplex PCR. The top ten clones hold 0.3% to 0.5% of a sample with about 79,000 clones, around 90% of them seen once. The sample taken for sequencing was T cells isolated from PBMCs. This TCR derives from a human donor in good health. Some clones in this sample may be carry-over from other donors' samples. The chain uses TRBV11-2 and TRBJ2-3; TRBD2 aligns across 7 bases. CDR3 protein: CASSLGGPSTDTQYF. The CDR3 DNA follows: TGTGCCAGCAGCTTGGGAGGGCCGAGCACAGATACGCAGTATTTT.